These 19 T cell receptor beta chains were all obtained from the same sample, sequenced in a study of T-cell reconstitution after alpha-beta-depleted transplantation in children. Unique molecular identifiers were incorporated into the prepared TCRbeta library. Each CDR3 protein is one row after TCRdb ran MiXCR on the PCR reads. The sample carries some 460,000 distinct CDR3 sequences, about 16% recorded once. Here the sequenced sample was PBMCs, mostly from graft donor cells, taken 360 days after TCRalphabeta/CD19-depleted stem cell transplant. Receptors were obtained from a boy under two years old who had a stem cell transplant for Wiskott-Aldrich syndrome, so the T cells may come from the graft donor.

This clonotype was observed at least ten times. The rearrangement joins TRBV10-3 to TRBJ2-2; possibly TRBD1 or TRBD2 for D (5 bases each). Per germline, CDR1 ENHRY and CDR2 SYGVKD. The V end lost 5 bases, the J end lost 5 bases, and 6 bases lay between the germline ends. This CDR3 contains 12 residues. CDR3 bases: TGTGCCATCAGTTGGGGGACCGGGGAGCTGTTTTTT. Its protein product is CAISWGTGELFF.

The chain is built from TRBV7-6 and TRBJ2-7, with 8 positions matching TRBD1. V dropped 1 base and J dropped 4; count of bases not matched to a gene: 6. This CDR3 has 15 amino acids. Germline loops: CDR1 SGHVS, CDR2 FNYEAQ. DNA of the CDR3: TGTGCCAGCAGCTTAGTCTCAGGGGGCGATTACGAGCAGTACTTC. It translates to CASSLVSGGDYEQYF.

This clonotype was recorded a few times. The J gene is TRBJ2-7, the V gene TRBV6-1, with 11 nucleotides matching TRBD1. The germline gives CDR1 MNHNS, CDR2 SASEGT. V dropped 6 bases and J dropped 12; count of bases not matched to a gene: 13. The CDR3 runs 14 residues. CDR3 sequence (DNA): TGTGCCAGCAGCCCTACGGACAGGGGGCGCAATCTGTACTTC. Translation gives CASSPTDRGRNLYF.

This clonotype has ten or more counts. The chain carries TRBV11-1 and TRBJ2-4; D gene unclear. The CDR3 has 15 residues. V lost 5 bases, J lost 0 bases, and 11 bases lay in between. The germline CDR1 and CDR2 sequences are SGHAT and FQDESV (reference sequence). The DNA of the CDR3 is TGTGCCAGCAGCAAAAAAGAACTAGCCAAAAACATTCAGTACTTC. Its protein is CASSKKELAKNIQYF.

This chain joins TRBV7-1 and TRBJ2-2; 7 bases map to TRBD1. TRBV7-1 is noted as an ORF with a role that remains uncertain. The CDR3 has 14 amino acids. V was pared by 3 bases and J by 8 bases, with 6 bases of the junction left unmatched. The CDR3 DNA sequence: TGTGCCAGCAGCTCTCGACAGGGATGGGGGGAGCTGTTTTTT. Translated, it gives CASSSRQGWGELFF.

This clonotype was seen more than once but under ten times. V is TRBV3-1 and J is TRBJ2-7; D is uncertain. Between the trimmed V and J ends, which lost 3 bases and 0 bases, there was a span of 12 bases. CDR3 length: 15 amino acids. Germline V gene sequence: CDR1 LGHDT, CDR2 YNNKEL (reference sequence). The CDR3 DNA reads as TGTGCCAGCAGCCACCGGCGACCAAGCTCCTACGAGCAGTACTTC. This sequence encodes CASSHRRPSSYEQYF.

The CDR3 is CASSPPRTSGSTDNEQFF. CDR3 sequence (DNA): TGTGCCAGCAGCCCCCCCAGGACTAGCGGGAGTACAGACAATGAGCAGTTCTTC. The chain uses TRBV11-1 and TRBJ2-1; 13 positions match TRBD2. Germline loops: CDR1 SGHAT, CDR2 FQDESV (reference sequence). The V and J ends lost 5 bases and 5 bases, in that order; junction bases with no gene match: 12. The CDR3 covers 18 residues.

This clonotype was found a few times. This sequence joins TRBV7-9 and TRBJ2-1; TRBD2 matches at 7 bases. The CDR3 runs to 16 residues. The trim removed 3 bases at V and 9 bases at J, leaving 14 bases unmatched. Per germline, CDR1 SEHNR and CDR2 FQNEAQ (reference sequence). This CDR3 is CASSFKGGGRASEQFF. The CDR3 DNA reads TGTGCCAGCAGCTTTAAGGGAGGAGGGAGGGCCTCTGAGCAGTTCTTC.

This clonotype has more than one count but fewer than ten. The rearrangement joins TRBV5-1 to TRBJ2-7, with 7 bases matching TRBD1. This CDR3 has 15 residues. The trim removed 0 bases at V and 3 bases at J, leaving 6 bases unmatched. Germline V gene sequence: CDR1 SGHRS, CDR2 YFSETQ. As DNA, the CDR3 is TGCGCCAGCAGCTTGGTAAGGGGGCCGTTCTACGAGCAGTACTTC. This gives the protein CASSLVRGPFYEQYF.

This clonotype was seen more than once but under ten times. CDR3 coding DNA: TGTGCCAGCAGTGTCCAGGGCTCCCCAAGCTCCTACAATGAGCAGTTCTTC. Its protein product is CASSVQGSPSSYNEQFF. This sequence joins TRBV28 and TRBJ2-1; D is possibly TRBD1 (5 bases). With 5 bases removed from V and 0 bases from J, the gap between germline ends came to 17 bases. The germline V gene has CDR1 MDHEN and CDR2 SYDVKM. This CDR3 comprises 17 residues.

This clonotype was counted ten times or more. In DNA, the CDR3 is TGTGCCAGCACCAAAAGGGTCCGAGGACTAGCGGGAGTTTCCGGGACAGATACGCAGTATTTT. Residues: CASTKRVRGLAGVSGTDTQYF. The chain recombines TRBV7-3 with TRBJ2-3; 13 nucleotides line up with TRBD2. V gave up 7 bases and J gave up 3 bases; unmatched junction bases: 22. CDR3 length equals 21 residues. Germline lookup yields CDR1 SGHTA and CDR2 FQGTGA. Together with reference TRBV7-3 and TRBJ2-3, the CDR3 gives the full variable domain: GAGVSQTPSNKVTEKGKYVELRCDPISGHTALYWYRQSLGQGPEFLIYFQGTGAADDSGLPNDRFFAVRPEGSVSTLKIQRTERGDSAVYLCASTKRVRGLAGVSGTDTQYFGPGTRLTVL.

This chain links TRBV20-1 with TRBJ2-1; the D is unclear. Germline values: CDR1 DFQATT, CDR2 SNEGSKA (reference sequence). The CDR3 is made up of 14 amino acids. V was pared by 6 bases and J by 3 bases, with 15 bases between. The CDR3: CSARPRPYYNEQFF. In nucleotides, the CDR3 is TGCAGTGCCCGACCCCGACCCTACTACAATGAGCAGTTCTTC.

The chain employs TRBV20-1 and TRBJ2-7; 11 bases are shared with TRBD2. The CDR3 is 17 amino acids. The junction had 11 bases not matched to a gene; V was cut back by 0 bases and J by 4 bases. In germline, CDR1 is DFQATT, CDR2 SNEGSKA (reference sequence). The CDR3, as DNA: TGCAGTGCTAGAGATCCACTTAGCGGGAGGGGAAATTACGAGCAGTACTTC. Translated, it gives CSARDPLSGRGNYEQYF.

This chain connects TRBV7-9 to TRBJ1-1, with D unclear. The germline V and J ends were trimmed by 3 bases and 4 bases, with 9 bases remaining between them. Germline lookup yields CDR1 SEHNR and CDR2 FQNEAQ (reference sequence). The CDR3 loop spans 13 amino acids. CDR3 bases: TGTGCCAGCAGCTTCGACGGGTTCACTGAAGCTTTCTTT. Protein product: CASSFDGFTEAFF.

This clonotype was seen ten or more times. One end of the junction fails to match germline, which may point to a read error. Written as DNA, the CDR3 is TGTGCCAGCAGTTTAGGGGCCTACGAGCAGTACTTC. Translated: CASSLGAYEQYF. The chain has TRBV5-1 and TRBJ2-7, with D tentatively TRBD1 (5 bases). The CDR3 has 12 amino acids. Per the germline V gene, CDR1 is SGHRS and CDR2 is YFSETQ.

J is TRBJ2-1 and V is TRBV9, with 14 bases that match TRBD2. Germline V lookup: CDR1 SGDLS, CDR2 YYNGEE. After removal of 4 bases from V and 4 bases from J, the junction contained 7 bases not matched to a gene. The length of the CDR3 is 17 residues. In DNA form, the CDR3 reads TGTGCCAGCAGCCCGGGACTAGCGGGAGAGGTATACAATGAGCAGTTCTTC. This gives the protein CASSPGLAGEVYNEQFF.

This chain connects TRBV12-3 or TRBV12-4 to TRBJ1-5; TRBD1 matches at 10 bases. The CDR3 sequence is 15 residues long. V lost 6 bases, J lost 7 bases, and 9 bases stayed unmatched. As DNA, the CDR3 is TGTGCCAGCAGCCTCGGGACAGGGGCCCTACAGCCCCAGCATTTT. Translation gives CASSLGTGALQPQHF.

V is TRBV10-3 and J is TRBJ2-2, with TRBD2 matching over 14 bases. J gave up 4 bases and V 7 bases, and 11 bases lay outside the gene matches. Germline V CDR1 and CDR2: ENHRY, SYGVKD. The length of the CDR3 is 18 residues. As DNA, the CDR3 is TGTGCCATCAAGCCCGGGACTAGCGGGAGAGTAGTCACCGGGGAGCTGTTTTTT. It yields the protein CAIKPGTSGRVVTGELFF.

The table lists this clonotype with many counts. The chain carries TRBV20-1 and TRBJ2-3, with a tentative D call TRBD2 (5 bases). This CDR3 is built from 14 residues. Germline V gives CDR1 DFQATT, CDR2 SNEGSKA (reference sequence). Trimming took off 5 bases at V and 1 base at J, with 13 bases between the two ends. In DNA, the CDR3 is TGCAGTGCTCATGGAGGCCCCCGCACAGATACGCAGTATTTT. Translation gives CSAHGGPRTDTQYF.